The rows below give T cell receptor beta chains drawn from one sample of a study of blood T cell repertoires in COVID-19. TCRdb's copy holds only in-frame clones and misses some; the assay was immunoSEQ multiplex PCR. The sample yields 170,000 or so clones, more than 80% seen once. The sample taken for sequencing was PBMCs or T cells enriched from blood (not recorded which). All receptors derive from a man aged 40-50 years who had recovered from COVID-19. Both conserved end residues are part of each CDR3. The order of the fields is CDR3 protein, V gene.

cdr3_aa: CASGSTGSSYEQYF; v_call: TRBV19
cdr3_aa: CASSLDSTGTNEKLFF; v_call: TRBV11-2
cdr3_aa: CSVENGRYNEQFF; v_call: TRBV29-1
cdr3_aa: CASSLVAGMNTEAFF; v_call: TRBV11-3
cdr3_aa: CASSSGTGAIEAFF; v_call: TRBV5-1
cdr3_aa: CASSLTRSDEQYF; v_call: TRBV7-3
cdr3_aa: CATSREAGLGVGANVLTF; v_call: TRBV15
cdr3_aa: CATSRGQRLSGNTIYF; v_call: TRBV15
cdr3_aa: CASSSQGGGGGYTF; v_call: TRBV5-6
cdr3_aa: CASRLSASYEQYF; v_call: TRBV14
cdr3_aa: CASSRGQGGEDTQYF; v_call: TRBV6-5
cdr3_aa: CASSRQGRQGFGGANVLTF; v_call: TRBV4-1
cdr3_aa: CASISFRGQVDYGYTF; v_call: TRBV28
cdr3_aa: CAGDGKTNYGYTF; v_call: TRBV30
cdr3_aa: CASSSAGVGYEQYF; v_call: TRBV19
cdr3_aa: CASGLTQGGGYTF; v_call: TRBV12-5
cdr3_aa: CASTMRTGLRGYTF; v_call: TRBV5-8
cdr3_aa: CASSISRQTEAFF; v_call: TRBV19
cdr3_aa: CAWTRQGRTEAFF; v_call: TRBV30
cdr3_aa: CASSMGLLSYNEQFF; v_call: TRBV5-1
cdr3_aa: CASSVSGTSGRADTQYF; v_call: TRBV9
cdr3_aa: CASSLISGGAQHF; v_call: TRBV27
cdr3_aa: CASRPLYTDTQYF; v_call: TRBV5-6
cdr3_aa: CASSGSRTGKAFF; v_call: TRBV11-3
cdr3_aa: CSARGGEAFF; v_call: TRBV20-1
cdr3_aa: CASSNHRQGTYGYTF; v_call: TRBV9
cdr3_aa: CAIRTDRGGTDTQYF; v_call: TRBV10-3
cdr3_aa: CAWSVGAGSYEQYF; v_call: TRBV30